The table lists the clone carrying this T cell receptor (beta chain) with a few counts. Its antigen is undetermined. The data were taken from a study of radiation and T cells in renal cell carcinoma. Study-level points and caveats: Top 100 clonotypes averaged about 54% in irradiated versus around 40% in nephrectomy-only tumors.

CDR1 and CDR2 (germline): MNHNS, SASEGT. This CDR3 region has 15 residues. The ends lost 7 bases at V and 4 bases at J; junction bases unmatched: 11. The table came from immunoSEQ multiplex PCR; TCRdb's copy has only in-frame clones and leaves some out. The repertoire has 15,000 or so clones, about 50% of them found once; the top ten carry about 8.9%. The treatment was: treatment-naive control, cytoreductive nephrectomy. Treatment-naive patients without radiation supplied the control tumors at nephrectomy. The specimen was tumor tissue, collected from a patient whose treatment was nephrectomy without radiotherapy. This clonotype originated in a man between 35 and 55 years old with renal cell carcinoma. The gene calls are TRBV6-1 and TRBJ2-7; 9 bases are shared with TRBD1. CDR3 nucleotide sequence: TGTGCCAGCATTTTCCATCCGGGACAGGGATACGAGCAGTACTTC. Its protein is CASIFHPGQGYEQYF.